Following are 11 T cell receptor beta chains from one sample sequenced in a study of read filtering for tumor transcriptome and immune sequencing. This library used around 0.4 ug RNA and molecular barcoded adaptors spanning alpha/delta and beta/gamma chains. TCRdb passed the reads through MiXCR, listing each CDR3 protein once. The table includes 130,000 or so distinct CDR3 sequences, under 15% detected once. The sample taken for sequencing was a population of CD138-negative cells sorted from bone marrow. The receptors shown here come from a donor aged 40 or over with multiple myeloma.

In this sample, this clonotype turned up many times. The chain has TRBV3-1 and TRBJ1-5; unclear D gene. The V end was cut by 0 bases, the J end by 6 bases, with 12 bases between. Germline V CDR1 and CDR2: LGHDT, YNNKEL (reference sequence). The CDR3 has 15 amino acids. The DNA for the CDR3 is TGTGCCAGCAGCCAAGACCTAGTGGTGGGTCAGCCCCAGCATTTT. This sequence encodes CASSQDLVVGQPQHF.

Many counts were recorded for this clonotype. The V call is TRBV5-1, the J call TRBJ2-7, with unresolved D. Germline-derived CDR1 and CDR2 are SGHRS and YFSETQ. The CDR3 consists of 13 residues. V gave up 0 bases and J gave up 6 bases, with 10 bases separating them. CDR3 in DNA: TGCGCCAGCAGCTTGGATTTTTCTGGCGAGCAGTACTTC. It specifies CASSLDFSGEQYF.

At least ten counts were recorded for this clonotype. The genes are TRBV30 and TRBJ2-1; D unclear. V was clipped by 7 bases and J by 1 base, with 11 bases between them. The CDR3 runs to 13 residues. Germline V gene sequence: CDR1 GTSNPN, CDR2 SVGIG (reference sequence). Here the CDR3 DNA reads TGTGCCTTTGACGACAAGTCCTACAATGAGCAGTTCTTC. Its protein product is CAFDDKSYNEQFF.

On this clonotype: This may be a read error, as it is one base from a much larger clone. The chain uses TRBV5-1 and TRBJ1-1; no reliable D call. The germline V gene has CDR1 SGHRS and CDR2 YFSETQ. This CDR3 region has 12 residues. Trimming left V 4 bases short and J 10 bases short, with 14 bases between. CDR3 coding DNA: TGCGCCAGCAGCCTAGACGGGGTTGCAGCTTTCTTT. It specifies CASSLDGVAAFF.

Ten or more counts support this clonotype. CDR3 in DNA: TGTGCCAGCAGCTTAAAGATCCGACAGCCCCGGACTAGCGGGAGGTTAGATGAGCAGTTCTTC. Protein product: CASSLKIRQPRTSGRLDEQFF. The chain joins TRBV7-9 to TRBJ2-1, with 14 bases identical to TRBD2. The germline V gene encodes CDR1 SEHNR and CDR2 FQNEAQ (reference sequence). The ends lost 2 bases at V and 8 bases at J; junction bases unmatched: 20. The CDR3 runs 21 residues.

CDR3 in DNA: TGCAGTGCTAGTACCAGCGGGAGGGCCTTGACGCAGTATTTT. It is translated as CSASTSGRALTQYF. This chain connects TRBV20-1 to TRBJ2-3; 10 nucleotides align to TRBD2. V trimming: 3 bases; J trimming: 9 bases; junction bases outside the gene matches: 9. The germline gives CDR1 DFQATT, CDR2 SNEGSKA (reference sequence). The CDR3 has 14 amino acids.

This clonotype was found many times. In nucleotides, the CDR3 is TGTGCCAGCAGCCAAGCGGGTCCCGGGGAGCTGTTTTTT. As protein: CASSQAGPGELFF. The chain joins TRBV3-1 to TRBJ2-2; D gene unclear. Trimming took off 1 base at V and 6 bases at J, with 6 bases between the two ends. The germline CDR1 and CDR2 sequences are LGHDT and YNNKEL (reference sequence). The CDR3 is 13 amino acids. Based on the CDR3 plus reference TRBV3-1 and TRBJ2-2, the full variable domain is DTAVSQTPKYLVTQMGNDKSIKCEQNLGHDTMYWYKQDSKKFLKIMFSYNNKELIINETVPNRFSPKSPDKAHLNLHINSLELGDSAVYFCASSQAGPGELFFGEGSRLTVL.

This clonotype was detected a few times. The rearrangement joins TRBV7-2 to TRBJ1-3; a weak D match, TRBD1 (6 bases). The germline V gene has CDR1 SGHTA and CDR2 FQGNSA. There are 15 residues in the CDR3. V lost 5 bases and J 4 bases, leaving 15 bases between the germline ends. This CDR3 is CASSPQGLSGNTIYF. The CDR3 DNA follows: TGTGCCAGCAGCCCACAGGGCTTGTCCGGAAACACCATATATTTT.

On this clonotype itself: A read error is possible here, since a much larger clone lies one base away. V gene TRBV7-3 combines with J gene TRBJ2-1, with TRBD2 identical over 8 bases. Germline CDR1 is SGHTA and CDR2 is FQGTGA. With V trimmed by 2 bases and J by 9 bases, 9 bases remained unmatched. The CDR3 loop spans 15 amino acids. CDR3 region: CASSLVAGTTGEQFF. The CDR3 DNA reads TGTGCCAGCAGCTTAGTAGCGGGAACGACTGGTGAGCAGTTCTTC.

This clonotype was seen ten or more times. The V call is TRBV29-1, the J call TRBJ2-1; D might be TRBD1 (6 bases). The V and J ends lost 7 bases and 3 bases respectively, with 13 bases between them. Germline V gene sequence: CDR1 SQVTM, CDR2 ANQGSEA. This CDR3 is 13 amino acids long. CDR3 residues: CSAGETLYNEQFF. For the CDR3, the DNA is TGCAGCGCAGGGGAAACCCTCTACAATGAGCAGTTCTTC.

This clonotype was detected a few times. A read error is likely, as this CDR3 ends without the conserved phenylalanine or tryptophan. This chain uses TRBV27 with TRBJ2-1; 7 nucleotides match TRBD2. This CDR3 spans 16 amino acids. J was trimmed by 6 bases and V by 8 bases; bases with no gene match: 16. Germline loops: CDR1 MNHEY, CDR2 SMNVEV (reference sequence). CDR3 sequence (DNA): TGTGCCAGCGCAACACCTGCGGGAGTGATAGGCAATGAGCAGTTCCTT. Residues: CASATPAGVIGNEQFL.